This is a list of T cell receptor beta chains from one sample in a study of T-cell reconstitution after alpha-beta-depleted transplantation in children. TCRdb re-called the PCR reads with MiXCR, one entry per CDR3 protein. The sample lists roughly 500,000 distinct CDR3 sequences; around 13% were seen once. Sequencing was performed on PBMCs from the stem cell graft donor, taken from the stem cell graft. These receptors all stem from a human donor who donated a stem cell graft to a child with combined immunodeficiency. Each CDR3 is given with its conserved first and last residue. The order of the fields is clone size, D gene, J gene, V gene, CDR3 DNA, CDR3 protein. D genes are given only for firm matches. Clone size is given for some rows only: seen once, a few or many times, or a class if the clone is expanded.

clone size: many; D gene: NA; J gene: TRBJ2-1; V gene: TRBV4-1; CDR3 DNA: TGCGCCAGCAGCCAAGAAAATGAGCAGTTCTTC; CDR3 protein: CASSQENEQFF
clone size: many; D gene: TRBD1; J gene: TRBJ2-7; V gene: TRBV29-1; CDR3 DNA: TGCAGCGTCGGAGGGACAGGGAGAGAGCAGTACTTC; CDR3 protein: CSVGGTGREQYF
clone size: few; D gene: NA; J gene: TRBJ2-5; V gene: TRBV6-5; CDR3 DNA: TGTGCCAGCAGTTACTTAAGATCTCAAGAGACCCAGTACTTC; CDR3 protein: CASSYLRSQETQYF
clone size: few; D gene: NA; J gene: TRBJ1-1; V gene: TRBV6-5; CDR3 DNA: TGTGCCAGCAGTTACGGGGGTGAGACTGAAGCTTTCTTT; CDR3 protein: CASSYGGETEAFF
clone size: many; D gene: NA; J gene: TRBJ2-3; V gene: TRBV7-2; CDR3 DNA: TGTGCCAGCAGCCCCCTGGGGGGGCGGACAGATACGCAGTATTTT; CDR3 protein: CASSPLGGRTDTQYF
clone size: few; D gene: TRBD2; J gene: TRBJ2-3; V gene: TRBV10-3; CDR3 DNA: TGTGCCATCAGTGGGGGACTAGCGAGAAGCACAGATACGCAGTATTTT; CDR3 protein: CAISGGLARSTDTQYF
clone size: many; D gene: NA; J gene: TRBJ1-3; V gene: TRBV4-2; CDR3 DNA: TGTGCCAGCAGCCAGCAATCTGGAAACACCATATATTTT; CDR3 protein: CASSQQSGNTIYF
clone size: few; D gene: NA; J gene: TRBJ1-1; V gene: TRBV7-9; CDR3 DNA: TGTGCCAGCAGCCAACTAGGGGGTAAAGACACTGAAGCTTTCTTT; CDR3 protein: CASSQLGGKDTEAFF
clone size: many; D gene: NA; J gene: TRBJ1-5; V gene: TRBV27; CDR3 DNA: TGTGCCAGCACCTGGTCACAGGGACAGCCCCAGCATTTT; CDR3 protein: CASTWSQGQPQHF
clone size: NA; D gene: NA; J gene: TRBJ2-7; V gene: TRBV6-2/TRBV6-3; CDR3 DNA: TGTGCCAGCAGTTACTCAGGTAACTCCTACGAGCAGTACTTC; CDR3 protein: CASSYSGNSYEQYF
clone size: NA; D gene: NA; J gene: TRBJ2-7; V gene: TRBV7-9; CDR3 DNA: TGTGCCAGCAGCTTACAGAAGTTGAGCTCCTACGAGCAGTACTTC; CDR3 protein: CASSLQKLSSYEQYF
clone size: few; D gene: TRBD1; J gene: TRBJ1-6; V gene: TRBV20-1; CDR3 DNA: TGCAGTGCTAGAGATGAGGGGACAGTCTATAATTCACCCCTCCACTTT; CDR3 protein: CSARDEGTVYNSPLHF
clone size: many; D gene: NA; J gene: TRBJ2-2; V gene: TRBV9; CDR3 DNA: TGTGCCAGCAGCGTATCCGAGGCGAACACCGGGGAGCTGTTTTTT; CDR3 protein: CASSVSEANTGELFF
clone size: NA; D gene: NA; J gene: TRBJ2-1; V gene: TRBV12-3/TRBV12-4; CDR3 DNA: TGTGCCAGCAGCGGGGGAATCAATGAGCAGTTCTTC; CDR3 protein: CASSGGINEQFF
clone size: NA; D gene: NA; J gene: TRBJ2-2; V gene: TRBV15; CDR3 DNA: TGTGCCACCAGCAGACCGGGACGGACCCTCGGCGGGGAGCTGTTTTTT; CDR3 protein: CATSRPGRTLGGELFF
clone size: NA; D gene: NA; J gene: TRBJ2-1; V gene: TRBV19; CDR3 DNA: TGTGCCAGTAGGAGGGACCATGAGCAGTTCTTC; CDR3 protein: CASRRDHEQFF
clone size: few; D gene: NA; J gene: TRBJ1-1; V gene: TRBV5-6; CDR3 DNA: TGTGCCAGCAGCTGGGGGTCACGGGTCGACACTGAAGCTTTCTTT; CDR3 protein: CASSWGSRVDTEAFF
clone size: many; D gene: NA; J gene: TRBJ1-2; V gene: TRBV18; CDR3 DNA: TGTGCCAGCTCACCCTCAGGGAACTATGGCTACACCTTC; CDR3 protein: CASSPSGNYGYTF
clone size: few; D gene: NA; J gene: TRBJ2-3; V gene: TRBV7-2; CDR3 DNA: TGTGCCAGCAGCCCTGGGATTTTGATTAGCACAGATACGCAGTATTTT; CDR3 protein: CASSPGILISTDTQYF
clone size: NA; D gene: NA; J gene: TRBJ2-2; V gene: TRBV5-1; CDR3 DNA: TGCGCCAGCAGCCCCCTTAGCGGTTCGAACACCGGGGAGCTGTTTTTT; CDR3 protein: CASSPLSGSNTGELFF
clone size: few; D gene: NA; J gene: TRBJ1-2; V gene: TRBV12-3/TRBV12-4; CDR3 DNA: TGTGCCAGCAGCCGGACAGTACAAAAGGTGGTTAAAGACTATGGCTACACCTTC; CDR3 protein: CASSRTVQKVVKDYGYTF
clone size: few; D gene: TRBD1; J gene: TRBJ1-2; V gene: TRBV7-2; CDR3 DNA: TGTGCCAGCAGCCCACAGGGGGGGATAGAGGGCTACACCTTC; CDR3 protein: CASSPQGGIEGYTF
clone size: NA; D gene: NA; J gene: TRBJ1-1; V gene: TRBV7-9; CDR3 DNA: TGTGCCAGCAGCTCCCGACATGGGGAGGACACTGAAGCTTTCTTT; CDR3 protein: CASSSRHGEDTEAFF
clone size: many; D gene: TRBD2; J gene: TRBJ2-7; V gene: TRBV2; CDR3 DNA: TGTGCCAGCAGTGAGGGAGTAGCGGGGACCCACGAGCAGTACTTC; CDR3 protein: CASSEGVAGTHEQYF
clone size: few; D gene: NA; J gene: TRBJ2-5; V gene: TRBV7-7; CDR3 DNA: TGTGCTAGCAGCAAGACAGGTACCCAAGAGACCCAGTACTTC; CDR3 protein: CASSKTGTQETQYF
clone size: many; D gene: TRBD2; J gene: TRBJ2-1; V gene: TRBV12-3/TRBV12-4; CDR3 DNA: TGTGCCAGCAGCCCGGGACTAGCGGGAGTAGGTGGGAATGAGCAGTTCTTC; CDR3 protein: CASSPGLAGVGGNEQFF
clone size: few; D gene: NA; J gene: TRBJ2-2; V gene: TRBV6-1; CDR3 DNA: TGTGCCAGCACTACGCGCCTGAACACCGGGGAGCTGTTTTTT; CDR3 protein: CASTTRLNTGELFF
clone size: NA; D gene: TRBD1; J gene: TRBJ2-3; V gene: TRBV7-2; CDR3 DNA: TGTGCCAGCAGCTTCCAGGGGGATAGGAGAACAGATACGCAGTATTTT; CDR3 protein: CASSFQGDRRTDTQYF
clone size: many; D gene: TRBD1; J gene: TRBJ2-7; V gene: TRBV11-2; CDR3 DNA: TGTGCCAGCAGCCCTACGAATCGTGACAGGGGGGCCGACTACGAGCAGTACTTC; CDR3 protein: CASSPTNRDRGADYEQYF
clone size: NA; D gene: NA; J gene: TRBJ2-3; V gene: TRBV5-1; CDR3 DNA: TGCGCCAGCAGCTTGGAGACCTACCGCACAGATACGCAGTATTTT; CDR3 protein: CASSLETYRTDTQYF
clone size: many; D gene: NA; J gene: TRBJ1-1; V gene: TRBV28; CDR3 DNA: TGTGCCAGCAGCCTTCCTGGGGCCACTGAAGCTTTCTTT; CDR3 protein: CASSLPGATEAFF
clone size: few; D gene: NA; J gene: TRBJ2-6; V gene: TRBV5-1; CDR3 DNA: TGCGCCAGCTGGGACTCTGGGGCCAACGTCCTGACTTTC; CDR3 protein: CASWDSGANVLTF
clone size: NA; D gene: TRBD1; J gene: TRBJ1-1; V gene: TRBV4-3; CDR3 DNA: TGCGCCAGCAGCCCAGGGACAGGGCGGGCTTTCTTT; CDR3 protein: CASSPGTGRAFF
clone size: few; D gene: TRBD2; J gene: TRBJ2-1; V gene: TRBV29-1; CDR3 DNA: TGCAGCGTTGACCCAGCGGGAGGTTTCGGTGAGCAGTTCTTC; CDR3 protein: CSVDPAGGFGEQFF
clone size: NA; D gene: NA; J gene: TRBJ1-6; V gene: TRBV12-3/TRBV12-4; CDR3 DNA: TGTGCCAGCAGCCGCGGGCCCAAGAGCTCCTATAATTCACCCCTCCACTTT; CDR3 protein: CASSRGPKSSYNSPLHF
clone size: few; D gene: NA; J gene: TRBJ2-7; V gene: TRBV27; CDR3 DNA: TGTGCCAGCACCCTGGGAGCGGGACACTCCTACGAGCAGTACTTC; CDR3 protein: CASTLGAGHSYEQYF